This TCR beta chain appears in the sequencing data of a study of regulatory T cells in long-lasting Graves disease. Overall study findings and caveats: Examination was confined to peripheral blood, excluding thyroid tissue.

Time point indicated: newly diagnosed GD, antithyroid drugs for less than 3 months. PBMC RNA served as the TCR library source. V was clipped by 1 base and J by 4 bases, with 3 bases between them. The CDR3 covers 12 residues. CDR1 LNHDA and CDR2 SQIVND come from the germline V gene (reference sequence). This clonotype was recorded many times. Its cognate antigen is unknown. The authors built TCR beta libraries using iRepertoire HTBI primers and Arm-PCR of CDR3 regions. Each CDR3 protein is one row after TCRdb ran MiXCR on the multiplex PCR reads. The sample holds approximately 540,000 distinct CDR3 sequences, more than 10% seen once. These data also featured in a second study, about T cells in Graves' hyperthyroidism and ophthalmopathy. In that study: The HTBI primer set was used in a first-round RT-PCR of the TCR CDR3.

This chain uses TRBV19 with TRBJ2-3; D ambiguous. This material consisted of peripheral blood mononuclear cells (PBMCs), taken at new diagnosis, from a patient treated with antithyroid drugs. The receptor's source is a woman in her twenties or thirties with Graves disease. CDR3 sequence reads: CASSIVADTQYF. CDR3 in DNA: TGTGCCAGTAGTATAGTTGCAGATACGCAGTATTTT.